This T cell receptor (beta chain) was captured by sequencing in a study of graft-versus-host responses after intestinal transplantation. Across the whole study: Each recipient received anti-thymocyte globulin induction, then tacrolimus and steroids for 3 to 4 years.

The CDR3 is 15 residues long. The germline V gene encodes CDR1 SGHTS and CDR2 YDEGEE. V dropped 3 bases and J dropped 0 bases, with 11 bases sitting between them. After mixed lymphocyte reaction, dividing CD4+ and CD8+ responder T cells were sorted. Some clones are missing from TCRdb's copy, which holds only in-frame ones; the method was immunoSEQ multiplex PCR. The table shows approximately 4,300 clones, with about 22% occurring only once. This TCR derives from a human patient who was an organ donor for intestinal transplantation. This rearrangement joins TRBV5-8 to TRBJ2-3; the D gene is possibly TRBD1 (6 bases). Sequences were derived from alloreactive CD4+ T cells from a mixed lymphocyte reaction culture, sampled before transplantation. The subset: CFSE-low proliferating T cells sorted from roughly 6-day pre-transplant mixed lymphocyte reaction (GvH or HvG direction). In DNA, the CDR3 is TGTGCCAGCAGCTCGACAGGCAGTAGCACAGATACGCAGTATTTT. This codes for CASSSTGSSTDTQYF.